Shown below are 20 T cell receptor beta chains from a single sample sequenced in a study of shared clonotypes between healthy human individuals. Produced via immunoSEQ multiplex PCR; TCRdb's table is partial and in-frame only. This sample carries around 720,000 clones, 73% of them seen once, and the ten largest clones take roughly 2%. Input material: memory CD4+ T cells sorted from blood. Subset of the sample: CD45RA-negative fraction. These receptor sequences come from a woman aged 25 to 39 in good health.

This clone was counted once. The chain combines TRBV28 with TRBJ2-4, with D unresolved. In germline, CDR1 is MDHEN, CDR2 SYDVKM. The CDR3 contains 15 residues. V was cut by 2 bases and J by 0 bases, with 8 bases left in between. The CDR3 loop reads CASSLNWVAKNIQYF. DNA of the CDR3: TGTGCCAGCAGTTTAAATTGGGTAGCCAAAAACATTCAGTACTTC.

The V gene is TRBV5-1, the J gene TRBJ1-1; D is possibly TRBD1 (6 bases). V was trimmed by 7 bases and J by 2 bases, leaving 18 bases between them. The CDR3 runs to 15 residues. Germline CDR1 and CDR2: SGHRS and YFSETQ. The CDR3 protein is CASRPYGQTNTEAFF. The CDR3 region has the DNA TGCGCCAGCCGTCCCTATGGACAGACCAACACTGAAGCTTTCTTT.

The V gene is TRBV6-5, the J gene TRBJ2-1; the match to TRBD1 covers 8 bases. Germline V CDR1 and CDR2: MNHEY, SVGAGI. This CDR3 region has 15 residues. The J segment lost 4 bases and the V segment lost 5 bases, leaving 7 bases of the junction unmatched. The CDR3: CASSKIQGAYNEQFF. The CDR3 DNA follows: TGTGCCAGCAGTAAAATTCAGGGGGCTTACAATGAGCAGTTCTTC.

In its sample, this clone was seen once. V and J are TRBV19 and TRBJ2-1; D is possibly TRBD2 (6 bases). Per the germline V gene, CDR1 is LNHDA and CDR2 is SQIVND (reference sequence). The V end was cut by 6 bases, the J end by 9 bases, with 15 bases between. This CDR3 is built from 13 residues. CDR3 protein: CASRTSSDREQFF. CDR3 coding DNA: TGTGCCAGTAGAACCTCTAGCGATCGTGAGCAGTTCTTC.

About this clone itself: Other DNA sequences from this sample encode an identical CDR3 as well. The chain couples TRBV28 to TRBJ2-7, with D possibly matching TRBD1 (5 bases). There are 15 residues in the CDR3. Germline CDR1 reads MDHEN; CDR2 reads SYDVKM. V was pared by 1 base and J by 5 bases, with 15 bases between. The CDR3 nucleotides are TGTGCCAGCAGTTTATCGCAGGGTAGTGCCGACGAGCAGTACTTC. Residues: CASSLSQGSADEQYF.

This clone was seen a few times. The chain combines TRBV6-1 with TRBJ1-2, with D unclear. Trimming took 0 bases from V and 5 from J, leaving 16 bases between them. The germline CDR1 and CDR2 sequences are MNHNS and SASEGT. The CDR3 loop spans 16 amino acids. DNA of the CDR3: TGTGCCAGCAGTGAAGCGCTCGCCGGAGCGGGGTATGGCTACACCTTC. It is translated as CASSEALAGAGYGYTF.

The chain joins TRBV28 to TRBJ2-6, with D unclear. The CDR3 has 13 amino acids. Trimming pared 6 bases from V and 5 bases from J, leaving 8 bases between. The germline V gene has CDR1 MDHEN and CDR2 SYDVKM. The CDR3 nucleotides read TGTGCCAGCAGCCCTGGCTGGGCCAACGTCCTGACTTTC. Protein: CASSPGWANVLTF.

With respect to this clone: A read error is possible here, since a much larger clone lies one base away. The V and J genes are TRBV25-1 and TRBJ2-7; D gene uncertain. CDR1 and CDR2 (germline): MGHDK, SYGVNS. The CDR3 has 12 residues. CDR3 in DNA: TGTGCCAGCTCGCGGCAGAGCTACGAGCAGCACTTC. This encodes CASSRQSYEQHF.

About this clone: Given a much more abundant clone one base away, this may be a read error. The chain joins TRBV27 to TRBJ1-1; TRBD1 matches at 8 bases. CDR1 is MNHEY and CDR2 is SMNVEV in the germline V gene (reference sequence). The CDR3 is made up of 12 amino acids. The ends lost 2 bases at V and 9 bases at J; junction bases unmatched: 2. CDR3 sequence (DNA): TGTGCCAGCAGTTTAAGGACAGGGAAAGCTTTCTTT. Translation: CASSLRTGKAFF.

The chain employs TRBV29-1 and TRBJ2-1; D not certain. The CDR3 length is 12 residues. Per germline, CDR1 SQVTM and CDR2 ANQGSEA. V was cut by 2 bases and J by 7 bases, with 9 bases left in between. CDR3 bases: TGCAGCGTTGAATGGGCCCGAAATGAGCAGTTCTTC. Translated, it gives CSVEWARNEQFF.

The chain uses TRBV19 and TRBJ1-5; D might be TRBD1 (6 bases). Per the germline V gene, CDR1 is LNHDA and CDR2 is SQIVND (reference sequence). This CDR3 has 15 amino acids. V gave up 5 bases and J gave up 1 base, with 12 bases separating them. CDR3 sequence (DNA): TGTGCCAGTAGTCGGGACACGAAGAGCAATCAGCCCCAGCATTTT. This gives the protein CASSRDTKSNQPQHF.

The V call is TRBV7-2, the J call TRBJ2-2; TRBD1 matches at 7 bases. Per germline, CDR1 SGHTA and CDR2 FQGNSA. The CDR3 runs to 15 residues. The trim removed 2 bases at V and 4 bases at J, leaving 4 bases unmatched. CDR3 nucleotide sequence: TGTGCCAGCAGCTTAATGACAGGGCCCACCGGGGAGCTGTTTTTT. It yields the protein CASSLMTGPTGELFF.

The CDR3 sequence: CASSLQLAEHSEQYF. CDR3 DNA sequence: TGTGCCAGCAGTTTACAACTAGCAGAGCATTCCGAGCAGTACTTC. The V and J genes are TRBV28 and TRBJ2-7; D is possibly TRBD2 (6 bases). There are 15 residues in the CDR3. Germline CDR1 MDHEN, CDR2 SYDVKM. The V and J ends lost 2 bases and 6 bases respectively, with 17 bases between them.

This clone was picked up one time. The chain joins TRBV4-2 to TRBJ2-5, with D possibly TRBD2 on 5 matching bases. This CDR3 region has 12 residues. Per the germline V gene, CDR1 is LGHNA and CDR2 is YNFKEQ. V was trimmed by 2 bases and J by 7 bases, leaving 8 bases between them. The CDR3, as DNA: TGTGCCAGCAGCCAACCCGCGGGGACCCAGTACTTC. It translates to CASSQPAGTQYF.

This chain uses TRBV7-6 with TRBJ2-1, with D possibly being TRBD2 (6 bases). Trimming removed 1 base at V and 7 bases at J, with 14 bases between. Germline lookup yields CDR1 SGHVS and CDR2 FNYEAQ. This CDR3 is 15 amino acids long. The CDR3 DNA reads TGTGCCAGCAGCTTAGAACTAGCAAGGACAAATGAGCAGTTCTTC. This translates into CASSLELARTNEQFF.

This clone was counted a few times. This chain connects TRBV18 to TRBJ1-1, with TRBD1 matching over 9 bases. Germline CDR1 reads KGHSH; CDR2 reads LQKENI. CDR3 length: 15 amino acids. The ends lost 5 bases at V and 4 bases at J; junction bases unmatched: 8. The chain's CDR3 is CASSTGGEVGTEAFF. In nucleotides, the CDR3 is TGTGCCAGCTCAACAGGGGGCGAGGTCGGCACTGAAGCTTTCTTT.

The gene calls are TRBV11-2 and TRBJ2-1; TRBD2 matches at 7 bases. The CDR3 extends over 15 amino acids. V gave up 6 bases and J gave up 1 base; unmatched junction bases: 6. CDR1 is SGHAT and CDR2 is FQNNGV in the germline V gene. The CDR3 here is CASSIAGFSYNEQFF. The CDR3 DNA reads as TGTGCCAGCAGTATAGCGGGCTTTTCCTACAATGAGCAGTTCTTC.

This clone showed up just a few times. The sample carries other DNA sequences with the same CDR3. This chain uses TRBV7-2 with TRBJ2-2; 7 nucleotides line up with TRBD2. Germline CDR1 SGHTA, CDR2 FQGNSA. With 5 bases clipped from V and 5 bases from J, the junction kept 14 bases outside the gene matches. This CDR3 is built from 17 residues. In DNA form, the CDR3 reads TGTGCCAGCAGCCGGGCGGGCGGGAGTCTCCGGACCGGGGAGCTGTTTTTT. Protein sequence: CASSRAGGSLRTGELFF.

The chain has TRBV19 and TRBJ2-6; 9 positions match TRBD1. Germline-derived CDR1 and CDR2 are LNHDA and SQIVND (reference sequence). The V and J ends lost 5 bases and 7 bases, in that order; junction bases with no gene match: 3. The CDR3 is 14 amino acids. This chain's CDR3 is CASSPTGGANVLTF. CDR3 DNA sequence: TGTGCCAGTAGTCCGACAGGGGGAGCCAACGTCCTGACTTTC.

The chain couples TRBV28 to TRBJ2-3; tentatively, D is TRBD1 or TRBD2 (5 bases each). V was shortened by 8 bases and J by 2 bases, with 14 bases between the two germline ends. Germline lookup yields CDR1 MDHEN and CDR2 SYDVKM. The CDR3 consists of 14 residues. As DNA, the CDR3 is TGTGCCAGCGGACGGGACCAAAACACAGATACGCAGTATTTT. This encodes CASGRDQNTDTQYF.